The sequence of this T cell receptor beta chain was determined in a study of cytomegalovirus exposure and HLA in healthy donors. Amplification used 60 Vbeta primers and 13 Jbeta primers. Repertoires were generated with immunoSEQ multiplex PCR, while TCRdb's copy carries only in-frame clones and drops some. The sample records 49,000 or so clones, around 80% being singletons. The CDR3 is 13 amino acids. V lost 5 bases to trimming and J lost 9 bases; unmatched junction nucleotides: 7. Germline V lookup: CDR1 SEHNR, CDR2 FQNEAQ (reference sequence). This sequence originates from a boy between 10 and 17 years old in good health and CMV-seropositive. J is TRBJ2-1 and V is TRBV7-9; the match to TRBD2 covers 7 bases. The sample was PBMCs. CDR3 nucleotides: TGTGCCAGCAGCCTGTCTAGCGGTAGTGAGCAGTTCTTC. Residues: CASSLSSGSEQFF.